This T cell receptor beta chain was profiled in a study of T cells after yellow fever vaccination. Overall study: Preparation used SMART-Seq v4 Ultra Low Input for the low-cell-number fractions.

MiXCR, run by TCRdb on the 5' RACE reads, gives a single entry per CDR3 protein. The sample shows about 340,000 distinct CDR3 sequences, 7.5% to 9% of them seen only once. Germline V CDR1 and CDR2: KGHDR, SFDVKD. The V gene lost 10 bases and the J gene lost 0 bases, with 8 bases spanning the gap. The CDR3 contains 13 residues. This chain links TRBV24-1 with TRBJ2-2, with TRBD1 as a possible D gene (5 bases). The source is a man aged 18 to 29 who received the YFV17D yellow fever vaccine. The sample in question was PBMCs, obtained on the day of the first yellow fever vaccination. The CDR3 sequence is CATGLSNTGELFF. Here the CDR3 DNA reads TGTGCCACGGGGCTTTCGAACACCGGGGAGCTGTTTTTT.